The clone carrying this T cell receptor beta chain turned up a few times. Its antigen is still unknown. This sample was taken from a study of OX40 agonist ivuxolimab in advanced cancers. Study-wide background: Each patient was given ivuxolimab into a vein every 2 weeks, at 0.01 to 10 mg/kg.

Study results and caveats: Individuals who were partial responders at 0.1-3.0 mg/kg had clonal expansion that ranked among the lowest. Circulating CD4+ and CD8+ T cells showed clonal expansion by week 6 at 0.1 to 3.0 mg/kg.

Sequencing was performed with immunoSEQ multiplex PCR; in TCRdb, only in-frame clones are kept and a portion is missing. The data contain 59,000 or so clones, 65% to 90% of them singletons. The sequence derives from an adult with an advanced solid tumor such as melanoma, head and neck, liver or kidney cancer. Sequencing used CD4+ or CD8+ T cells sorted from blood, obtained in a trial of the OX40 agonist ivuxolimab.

CDR3 protein: CASSLVRDGEAFF. The CDR3 nucleotides are TGTGCCAGCAGCTTAGTTCGGGACGGCGAAGCTTTCTTT. This chain connects TRBV7-2 to TRBJ1-1, with D perhaps matching TRBD1 (5 bases). Trimming shortened V by 1 base and J by 8 bases, and 11 bases separated the two germline ends. This CDR3 comprises 13 residues. Germline lookup yields CDR1 SGHTA and CDR2 FQGNSA.